This TCR beta chain was captured in a study of T cell responses to AZD1222 COVID-19 vaccine. The repertoire was sequenced with immunoSEQ multiplex PCR; TCRdb's copy has only in-frame clones and lacks some. The sample yields about 100,000 clones, 92% seen once. CDR3 length: 12 amino acids. Trimming pared 6 bases from V and 2 bases from J, leaving 10 bases between. The germline gives CDR1 SQVTM, CDR2 ANQGSEA. Material: peripheral blood, obtained on day 0 of AZD1222 vaccination. This TCR was recovered from an adult in good health. This chain connects TRBV29-1 to TRBJ1-2; no definite D call. This CDR3 reads CSVRPTNYGYTF. The CDR3 coding sequence is TGCAGCGTCCGACCGACGAACTATGGCTACACCTTC.